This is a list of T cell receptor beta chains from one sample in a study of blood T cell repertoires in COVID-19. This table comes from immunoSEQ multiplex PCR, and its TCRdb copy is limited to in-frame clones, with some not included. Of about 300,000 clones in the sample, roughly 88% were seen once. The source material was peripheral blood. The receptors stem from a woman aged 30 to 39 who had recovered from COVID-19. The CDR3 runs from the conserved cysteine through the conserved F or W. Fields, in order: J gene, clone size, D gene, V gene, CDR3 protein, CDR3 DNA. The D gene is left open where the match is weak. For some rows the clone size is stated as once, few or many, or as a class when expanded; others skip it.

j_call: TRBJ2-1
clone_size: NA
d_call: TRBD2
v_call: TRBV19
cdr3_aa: CASSPASGGALDEQFF
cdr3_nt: TGTGCCAGTAGTCCAGCTAGCGGGGGGGCCCTCGATGAGCAGTTCTTC

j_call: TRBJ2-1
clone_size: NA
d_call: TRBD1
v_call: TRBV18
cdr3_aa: CASSPDGTVLSEQFF
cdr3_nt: TGTGCCAGCTCCCCTGACGGGACAGTACTAAGTGAGCAGTTCTTC

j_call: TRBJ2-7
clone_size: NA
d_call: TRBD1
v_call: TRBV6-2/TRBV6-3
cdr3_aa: CASSNRGFPYEQYF
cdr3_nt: TGTGCCAGCAGCAACAGGGGGTTTCCCTACGAGCAGTACTTC

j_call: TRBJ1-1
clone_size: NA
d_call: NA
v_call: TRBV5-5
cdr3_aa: CASSPGQPNTEAFF
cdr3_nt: TGTGCCAGCAGCCCGGGACAACCGAACACTGAAGCTTTCTTT

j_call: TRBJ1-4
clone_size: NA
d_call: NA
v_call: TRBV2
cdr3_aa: CASSAQGRPNEKLFF
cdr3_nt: TGTGCCAGCAGTGCGCAGGGTCGCCCCAATGAAAAACTGTTTTTT

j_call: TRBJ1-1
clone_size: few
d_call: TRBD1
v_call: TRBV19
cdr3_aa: CASSVGQMNTEAFF
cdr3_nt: TGTGCCAGTAGTGTGGGACAGATGAACACTGAAGCTTTCTTT

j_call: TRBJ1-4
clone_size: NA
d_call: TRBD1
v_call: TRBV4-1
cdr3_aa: CASSPFGTGAANEKLFF
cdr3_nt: TGCGCCAGCAGCCCATTTGGGACAGGGGCGGCTAATGAAAAACTGTTTTTT

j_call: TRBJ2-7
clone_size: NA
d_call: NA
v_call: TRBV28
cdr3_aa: CASSSLGLDYEQYF
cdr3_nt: TGTGCCAGCAGTTCTCTGGGACTCGACTACGAGCAGTACTTC

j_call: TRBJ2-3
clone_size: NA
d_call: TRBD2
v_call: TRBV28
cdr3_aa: CASSFLTSGSTDTQYF
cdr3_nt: TGTGCCAGCAGTTTCCTTACTAGCGGTAGCACAGATACGCAGTATTTT

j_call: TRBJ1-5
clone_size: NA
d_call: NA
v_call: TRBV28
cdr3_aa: CASSLQGQPQHF
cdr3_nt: TGTGCCAGCAGTCTTCAGGGTCAGCCCCAGCATTTT

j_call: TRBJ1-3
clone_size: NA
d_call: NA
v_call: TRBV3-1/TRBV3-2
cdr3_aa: CASRREGPSGNTIYF
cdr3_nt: TGTGCCAGCAGAAGGGAGGGGCCCTCTGGAAACACCATATATTTT

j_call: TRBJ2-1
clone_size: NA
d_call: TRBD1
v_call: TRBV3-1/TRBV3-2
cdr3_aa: CASSQKLRGTGDGEQFF
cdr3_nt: TGTGCCAGCAGCCAAAAATTGCGGGGGACAGGGGACGGTGAGCAGTTCTTC

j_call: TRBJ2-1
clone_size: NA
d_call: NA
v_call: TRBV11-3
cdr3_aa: CASSLGGPYNEQFF
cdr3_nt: TGTGCCAGCAGCCTCGGGGGGCCCTACAATGAGCAGTTCTTC

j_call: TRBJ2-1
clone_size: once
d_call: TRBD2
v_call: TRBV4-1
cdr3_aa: CASSPGGLAGGPDEQFF
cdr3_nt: TGCGCCAGCAGCCCCGGAGGGCTAGCGGGGGGGCCCGATGAGCAGTTCTTC

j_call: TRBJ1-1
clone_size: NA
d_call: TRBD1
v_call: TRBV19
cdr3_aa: CASSRRQGAWTEAFF
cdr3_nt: TGTGCCAGTAGCCGCAGACAGGGGGCTTGGACTGAAGCTTTCTTT

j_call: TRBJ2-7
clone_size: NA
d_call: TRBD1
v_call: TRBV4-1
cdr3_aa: CASSQDLRQGNEQYF
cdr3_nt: TGCGCCAGCAGCCAAGATCTCCGACAGGGGAACGAGCAGTACTTC

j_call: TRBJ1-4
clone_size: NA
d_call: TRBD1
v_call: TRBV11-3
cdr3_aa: CASNSEGTGSEKLFF
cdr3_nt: TGTGCCAGCAACTCCGAGGGGACAGGGTCTGAAAAACTGTTTTTT

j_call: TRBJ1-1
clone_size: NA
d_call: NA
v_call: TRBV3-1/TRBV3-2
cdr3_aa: CASSQTENTEAFF
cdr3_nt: TGTGCCAGCAGCCAAACTGAGAACACTGAAGCTTTCTTT

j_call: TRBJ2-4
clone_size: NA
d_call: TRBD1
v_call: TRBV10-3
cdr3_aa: CAISEGTGGAKNIQYF
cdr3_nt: TGTGCCATCAGTGAGGGGACAGGGGGAGCCAAAAACATTCAGTACTTC

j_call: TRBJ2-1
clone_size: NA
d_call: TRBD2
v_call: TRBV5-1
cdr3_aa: CASSFPTSGNEQFF
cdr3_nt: TGCGCCAGCAGCTTTCCGACTAGCGGCAATGAGCAGTTCTTC

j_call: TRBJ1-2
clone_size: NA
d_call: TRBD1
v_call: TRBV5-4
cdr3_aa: CASSLEWVRGFNGYTF
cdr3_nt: TGTGCCAGCAGCTTGGAATGGGTCAGGGGGTTTAATGGCTACACCTTC

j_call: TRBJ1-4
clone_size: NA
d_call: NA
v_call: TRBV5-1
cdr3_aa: CASSFGVGEKLFF
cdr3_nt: TGCGCCAGCAGCTTCGGGGTCGGGGAAAAACTGTTTTTT

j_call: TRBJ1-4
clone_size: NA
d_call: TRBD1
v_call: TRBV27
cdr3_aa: CASSDLTGGREKLFF
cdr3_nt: TGTGCCAGCAGTGATCTTACAGGGGGCCGTGAAAAACTGTTTTTT

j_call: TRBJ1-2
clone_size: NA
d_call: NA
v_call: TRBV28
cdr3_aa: CASSLSQINYGYTF
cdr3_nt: TGTGCCAGCAGTTTGTCCCAGATAAACTATGGCTACACCTTC

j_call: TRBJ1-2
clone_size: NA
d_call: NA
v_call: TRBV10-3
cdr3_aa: CAISVEDNYGYTF
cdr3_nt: TGTGCCATCAGTGTCGAGGATAACTATGGCTACACCTTC

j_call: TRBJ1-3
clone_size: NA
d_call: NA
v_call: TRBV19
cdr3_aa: CATSPQADSGNTIYF
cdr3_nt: TGTGCCACATCCCCACAGGCCGACTCTGGAAACACCATATATTTT

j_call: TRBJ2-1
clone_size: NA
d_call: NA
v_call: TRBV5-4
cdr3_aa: CASSLGLRPNEQFF
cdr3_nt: TGTGCCAGCAGCTTGGGCCTACGCCCCAATGAGCAGTTCTTC

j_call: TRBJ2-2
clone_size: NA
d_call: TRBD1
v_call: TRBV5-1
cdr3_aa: CASSFPSTGETNTGELFF
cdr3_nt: TGCGCCAGCAGCTTCCCCTCAACAGGGGAGACGAACACCGGGGAGCTGTTTTTT

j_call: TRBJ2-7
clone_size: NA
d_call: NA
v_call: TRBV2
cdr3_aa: CASSDETFDEQYF
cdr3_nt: TGTGCCAGCAGTGATGAGACATTCGACGAGCAGTACTTC

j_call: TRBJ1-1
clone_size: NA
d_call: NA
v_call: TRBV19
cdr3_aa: CASSRQGSGTEAFF
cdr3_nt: TGTGCCAGTAGCCGTCAGGGGAGTGGCACTGAAGCTTTCTTT

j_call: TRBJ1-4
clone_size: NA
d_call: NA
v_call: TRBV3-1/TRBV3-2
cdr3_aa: CASSSRDGGRVEKLFF
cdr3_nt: TGTGCCAGCAGCTCCCGGGACGGAGGGAGAGTTGAAAAACTGTTTTTT

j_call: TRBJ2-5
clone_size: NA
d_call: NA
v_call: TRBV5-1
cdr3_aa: CASSLQETQYF
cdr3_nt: TGCGCCAGCAGCCTCCAAGAGACCCAGTACTTC

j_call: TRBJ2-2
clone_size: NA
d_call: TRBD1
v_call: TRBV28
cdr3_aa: CASQSGTANTGELFF
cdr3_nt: TGTGCCTCCCAATCCGGGACAGCGAACACCGGGGAGCTGTTTTTT

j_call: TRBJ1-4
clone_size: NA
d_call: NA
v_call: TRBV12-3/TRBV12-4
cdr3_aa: CASSGARGEKLFF
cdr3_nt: TGTGCCAGCAGCGGTGCACGGGGTGAAAAACTGTTTTTT

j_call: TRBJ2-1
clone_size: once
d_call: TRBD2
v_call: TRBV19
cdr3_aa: CASRAPGGEQFF
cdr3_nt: TGTGCCAGTAGGGCGCCGGGAGGGGAGCAGTTCTTC

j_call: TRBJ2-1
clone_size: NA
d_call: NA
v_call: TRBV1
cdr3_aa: CTSSSRKGQGFNEQFF
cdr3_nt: TGCACCAGCAGCTCAAGGAAGGGACAGGGATTCAATGAGCAGTTCTTC

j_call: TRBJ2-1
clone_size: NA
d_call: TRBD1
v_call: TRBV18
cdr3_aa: CASSPDRGGEQFF
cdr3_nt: TGTGCCAGCTCCCCGGACAGGGGAGGGGAGCAGTTCTTC

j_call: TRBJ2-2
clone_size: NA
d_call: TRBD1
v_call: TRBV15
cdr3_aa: CATSPRRQGPNTGELFF
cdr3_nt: TGTGCCACCAGCCCTCGTCGACAGGGCCCGAACACCGGGGAGCTGTTTTTT

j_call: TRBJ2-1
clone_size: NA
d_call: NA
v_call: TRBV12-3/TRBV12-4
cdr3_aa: CASSSTGFNEQFF
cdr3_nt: TGTGCCAGCAGTAGTACGGGGTTCAATGAGCAGTTCTTC

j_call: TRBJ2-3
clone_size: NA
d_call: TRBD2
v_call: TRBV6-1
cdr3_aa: CASSEARGVTDTQYF
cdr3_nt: TGTGCCAGCAGTGAAGCGCGGGGGGTCACAGATACGCAGTATTTT

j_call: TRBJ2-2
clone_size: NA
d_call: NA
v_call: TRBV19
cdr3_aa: CASSPGQPNTGELFF
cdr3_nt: TGTGCCAGTAGCCCGGGACAACCGAACACCGGGGAGCTGTTTTTT

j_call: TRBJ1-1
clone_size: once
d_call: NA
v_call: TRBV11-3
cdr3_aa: CASRPGHLNTEAFF
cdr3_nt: TGTGCCAGCAGGCCGGGACACTTGAACACTGAAGCTTTCTTT

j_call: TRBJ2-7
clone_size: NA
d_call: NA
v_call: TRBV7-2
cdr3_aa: CASSRGLEQYF
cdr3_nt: TGTGCCAGCAGCAGAGGGTTGGAGCAGTACTTC

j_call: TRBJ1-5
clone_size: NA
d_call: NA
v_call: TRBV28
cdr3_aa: CASSLGSSQPQHF
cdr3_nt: TGTGCCAGCAGTTTGGGTAGCAGTCAGCCCCAGCATTTT

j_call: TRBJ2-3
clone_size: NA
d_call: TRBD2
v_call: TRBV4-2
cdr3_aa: CASSQDHNLGGDTQYF
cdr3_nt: TGTGCCAGCAGCCAAGATCATAACTTGGGGGGGGATACGCAGTATTTT

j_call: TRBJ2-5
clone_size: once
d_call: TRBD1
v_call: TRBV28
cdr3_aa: CASSSTLTGGGETQYF
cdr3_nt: TGTGCCAGCAGTTCGACATTGACAGGGGGCGGCGAGACCCAGTACTTC

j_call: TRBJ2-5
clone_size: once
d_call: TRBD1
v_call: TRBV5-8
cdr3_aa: CASWPGTGKAQETQYF
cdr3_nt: TGTGCCAGCTGGCCAGGGACAGGGAAGGCCCAAGAGACCCAGTACTTC

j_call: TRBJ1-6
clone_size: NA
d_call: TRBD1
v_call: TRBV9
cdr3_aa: CASSVEWVAGTGDNSPLHF
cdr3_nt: TGTGCCAGCAGCGTAGAATGGGTCGCCGGGACAGGGGATAATTCACCCCTCCACTTT